The clone carrying this T cell receptor (beta chain) was observed a handful of times. Its antigen is unknown. After template switching added a universal primer site, the resulting cDNA carried unique molecular identifiers. TCRdb recomputed calls from the 5' RACE reads with MiXCR, one row per CDR3 protein. The sample includes around 680,000 distinct CDR3 sequences, around 8.3% seen only once; the top ten take 0.85% to 1%. Healthy Caucasian donors formed the entire cohort. This sample was taken from a study of identical twins. Study-level results: Researchers reported excess low generation probability among twin-shared out-of-frame alpha sequences.

Separately, the same data were catalogued under a study of yellow fever vaccine responses in identical twins. That study reports: Twins' vaccine T cell responses reportedly seemed partly convergent and partly personalized.

Specimen: PBMCs. The TCR comes from a young woman in good health.

Here the CDR3 DNA reads TGTGCCAGTAGAGGCGAGCGGGGGGGAGGCAATGAGCAGTTCTTC. Amino acid sequence: CASRGERGGGNEQFF. V usage is TRBV19 and J usage is TRBJ2-1, with 10 bases identical to TRBD2. The length of the CDR3 is 15 residues. Germline assignment: CDR1 LNHDA and CDR2 SQIVND (reference sequence). After removal of 6 bases from V and 6 bases from J, the junction contained 8 bases not matched to a gene.